These 25 T cell receptor beta chains were sequenced from one sample in a study of T cells in Graves' hyperthyroidism and ophthalmopathy. Using RNA transcripts as the source, TCR beta CDR3 regions were amplified. HTBI primers were employed in a first-round RT-PCR of the TCR CDR3. MiXCR, run by TCRdb on the multiplex PCR reads, gives a single entry per CDR3 protein. The table lists approximately 600,000 distinct CDR3 sequences, over 11% of them singletons. The sample was blood. Source of these receptors: a woman younger than 45 with Graves' hyperthyroidism that later progressed to Graves' ophthalmopathy.

This clonotype came up many times. The chain joins TRBV28 to TRBJ1-1; 7 bases fit TRBD1. CDR1 and CDR2 (germline): MDHEN, SYDVKM. Trimming at V came to 4 bases and at J to 5 bases, leaving 7 bases not matched to a gene. This CDR3 region has 14 residues. The CDR3 region has the DNA TGTGCCAGCAGTTCTACAGGGGATTGGACTGAAGCTTTCTTT. Translated: CASSSTGDWTEAFF.

This clonotype was seen ten or more times. The chain joins TRBV30 to TRBJ1-1, with no clear D. Germline lookup yields CDR1 GTSNPN and CDR2 SVGIG (reference sequence). This CDR3 is built from 14 residues. V was pared by 0 bases and J by 5 bases, with 13 bases between. The CDR3 reads CAWSVGSLSTEAFF. In DNA form, the CDR3 reads TGTGCCTGGAGTGTGGGCAGCTTGTCTACTGAAGCTTTCTTT.

This clonotype was counted ten times or more. This chain links TRBV20-1 with TRBJ2-7, with TRBD2 identical over 7 bases. Losses at the gene ends were 6 bases for V and 0 bases for J; bases not matched to a gene: 5. Germline values: CDR1 DFQATT, CDR2 SNEGSKA (reference sequence). The CDR3 runs 13 residues. For the CDR3, the DNA is TGCAGTGCCGAGAGGACTAGCTCCTACGAGCAGTACTTC. This translates into CSAERTSSYEQYF.

This clonotype was counted ten times or more. J is TRBJ1-2 and V is TRBV18, with D tentatively TRBD1 (5 bases). The CDR3 is 14 amino acids. CDR1 and CDR2 (germline): KGHSH, LQKENI. The ends were cut back, 6 bases at V and 6 bases at J, with 17 bases in the middle. The CDR3 loop is CASSPQTWGDGYTF. CDR3 DNA: TGTGCCAGCTCGCCTCAGACCTGGGGCGATGGCTACACCTTC.

Only a few counts were recorded for this clonotype. The chain has TRBV28 and TRBJ1-1; TRBD1 matches at 9 bases. The germline gives CDR1 MDHEN, CDR2 SYDVKM. V lost 5 bases to trimming and J lost 7 bases; unmatched junction nucleotides: 11. This CDR3 is 15 amino acids long. Here the CDR3 DNA reads TGTGCCAGCAGTCCAGGGGACAGGGAAACAGGTGAAGCTTTCTTT. As protein: CASSPGDRETGEAFF.

The chain carries TRBV9 and TRBJ1-1; D is perhaps TRBD1 (6 bases). Deletions cut 0 bases from V and 0 bases from J, with 18 bases between. Germline V gives CDR1 SGDLS, CDR2 YYNGEE. The CDR3 runs 18 residues. CDR3 amino acids: CASSVGQDWWALNTEAFF. The CDR3 nucleotides are TGTGCCAGCAGCGTAGGACAGGATTGGTGGGCCCTGAACACTGAAGCTTTCTTT.

This clonotype was found many times. One end of the junction does not line up with germline, which may come from a read error. The rearrangement links TRBV24-1 to TRBJ2-7; the D gene is possibly TRBD1 (5 bases). This CDR3 spans 13 amino acids. CDR1 and CDR2 (germline): KGHDR, SFDVKD. The CDR3 is CATGAPNSFEQYF. DNA for the CDR3: TGTGCCACCGGGGCCCCGAACTCCTTCGAGCAGTACTTC.

The chain carries TRBV25-1 and TRBJ1-1; D is ambiguous. Germline V lookup: CDR1 MGHDK, CDR2 SYGVNS. Trimming removed 1 base from V and 3 bases from J, with 9 bases in between. The CDR3 spans 14 residues. CDR3 in DNA: TGTGCCAGCAGTGAATGGGGAGTCTACACTGAAGCTTTCTTT. It specifies CASSEWGVYTEAFF.

A remark on this clonotype: One end of the junction does not line up with germline, which may come from a read error. J is TRBJ2-1 and V is TRBV4-1; D tentatively fits TRBD1 or TRBD2 (5 bases each). The CDR3 covers 16 residues. Per germline, CDR1 MGHRA and CDR2 YSYEKL. CDR3 sequence reads: CASSQEWDEGYNGQFF. The CDR3 DNA sequence: TGCGCCAGCAGCCAAGAATGGGACGAAGGTTACAATGGGCAGTTCTTC.

In this sample, this clonotype turned up many times. The chain carries TRBV28 and TRBJ1-5, with D possibly being TRBD1 (5 bases). The CDR3 contains 15 residues. The V gene lost 6 bases and the J gene lost 3 bases, with 15 bases spanning the gap. Germline V gene lookup returns CDR1 MDHEN and CDR2 SYDVKM. The CDR3: CASRLPGTTNQPQHF. CDR3 DNA: TGTGCCAGCAGGTTACCGGGGACTACCAATCAGCCCCAGCATTTT.

This clonotype was seen repeatedly, ten times or more. This rearrangement joins TRBV28 to TRBJ1-5; D is ambiguous. V lost 2 bases, J lost 0 bases, and 8 bases lay in between. The CDR3 has 15 residues. From germline, CDR1 is MDHEN and CDR2 SYDVKM. CDR3 DNA sequence: TGTGCCAGCAGTTTAGAGGATACTAGCAATCAGCCCCAGCATTTT. Its translation: CASSLEDTSNQPQHF.

This clonotype has a count of ten or more. This chain uses TRBV2 with TRBJ2-1, with TRBD2 identical over 7 bases. This CDR3 spans 16 amino acids. J lost 1 base, V lost 6 bases, and 9 bases had no gene match. Germline V gives CDR1 SNHLY, CDR2 FYNNEI. The CDR3 DNA follows: TGTGCCAGCAGGGGAGCGGGGCCGGGGTCCTACAATGAGCAGTTCTTC. This codes for CASRGAGPGSYNEQFF.

The table lists this clonotype with a few counts. The V gene is TRBV7-9, the J gene TRBJ1-5; D is uncertain. CDR1 and CDR2 (germline): SEHNR, FQNEAQ (reference sequence). CDR3 size: 14 residues. Trimming left V 6 bases short and J 0 bases short, with 9 bases between. The CDR3 region has the DNA TGTGCCAGCAGTAAAGGAGATAGCAATCAGCCCCAGCATTTT. Its translation: CASSKGDSNQPQHF.

In its sample, this clonotype was seen many times. The chain couples TRBV7-9 to TRBJ1-4; D call uncertain. Trimming took off 5 bases at V and 3 bases at J, with 10 bases between the two ends. From germline, CDR1 is SEHNR and CDR2 FQNEAQ (reference sequence). The CDR3 runs to 14 residues. CDR3 protein: CASSALFSNEKLFF. Here the CDR3 DNA reads TGTGCCAGCAGCGCCTTGTTCTCTAATGAAAAACTGTTTTTT.

This clonotype was observed at least ten times. The gene calls are TRBV20-1 and TRBJ2-3, with D unclear. Trimming took off 0 bases at V and 3 bases at J, with 13 bases between the two ends. This CDR3 has 15 residues. Germline V gene lookup returns CDR1 DFQATT and CDR2 SNEGSKA (reference sequence). The CDR3 nucleotides read TGCAGTGCTAGAGATTCGGGCCAAGGGACAGATACGCAGTATTTT. Its translation: CSARDSGQGTDTQYF.

A word on this clonotype: Being one base from a much bigger clone, this may be a read error. This chain connects TRBV14 to TRBJ2-5; TRBD2 is a possible D gene (6 bases). The CDR3 is made up of 16 amino acids. CDR1 is SGHDN and CDR2 is FVKESK in the germline V gene. CDR3 in DNA: TGTGCCTGCAGCCCCGGCGGGCTAGCGAGGCAAGAGACCCAGTACTTC. Encoded protein: CACSPGGLARQETQYF.

The rearrangement links TRBV6-1 to TRBJ2-1; TRBD1 or TRBD2 may be the D gene (5 bases each). Germline CDR1 MNHNS, CDR2 SASEGT. CDR3 length: 15 residues. V lost 10 bases to trimming and J lost 0 bases, with 16 bases between them. This chain's CDR3 is CAIHTRDASYNEQFF. The CDR3 coding sequence is TGTGCCATACACACCCGGGACGCCTCCTACAATGAGCAGTTCTTC.

This clonotype was recorded many times. The chain recombines TRBV11-1 with TRBJ2-5; 8 nucleotides agree with TRBD2. In germline, CDR1 is SGHAT, CDR2 FQDESV (reference sequence). The CDR3 has 16 amino acids. The V segment lost 1 base and the J segment 1 base; nucleotides outside the gene matches: 5. The DNA for the CDR3 is TGTGCCAGCAGCTTAGGGCCGGGACTAGGCCAAGAGACCCAGTACTTC. This translates into CASSLGPGLGQETQYF.

This clonotype was counted ten times or more. J is TRBJ2-2 and V is TRBV20-1, with TRBD1 identical over 8 bases. The CDR3 has 16 residues. Germline CDR1 is DFQATT and CDR2 is SNEGSKA (reference sequence). The trim removed 3 bases at V and 2 bases at J, leaving 8 bases unmatched. CDR3: CSARSRGPLNTGELFF. CDR3 sequence (DNA): TGCAGTGCTAGGTCCAGGGGGCCTCTCAACACCGGGGAGCTGTTTTTT.

In this sample, this clonotype turned up a few times. The V call is TRBV20-1, the J call TRBJ2-7; 11 positions match TRBD2. Germline CDR1 reads DFQATT; CDR2 reads SNEGSKA (reference sequence). The CDR3 runs 15 residues. V gave up 4 bases and J gave up 5 bases; unmatched junction bases: 10. In nucleotides, the CDR3 is TGCAGTGCTACCCCAACTAGCGGGAGAGTCGACGAGCAGTACTTC. This translates into CSATPTSGRVDEQYF.

Many counts were recorded for this clonotype. The chain recombines TRBV10-3 with TRBJ1-2, with TRBD1 as a possible D gene (6 bases). In germline, CDR1 is ENHRY, CDR2 SYGVKD. The CDR3 contains 13 residues. Trimming cost V 11 bases and J 2 bases, with 15 bases left between them. The CDR3 here is CASQGGGNYGYTF. CDR3 in DNA: TGTGCCTCGCAAGGGGGGGGGAACTATGGCTACACCTTC.

This clonotype was detected only a few times. This chain connects TRBV18 to TRBJ1-2, with 8 bases identical to TRBD1. Unmatched junction bases numbered 7, after V lost 0 bases and J lost 1 base. The CDR3 has 17 amino acids. Germline V gene lookup returns CDR1 KGHSH and CDR2 LQKENI. CDR3 sequence: CASSPPQGAIGNYGYTF. The CDR3 coding sequence is TGTGCCAGCTCACCACCGCAGGGGGCCATAGGTAACTATGGCTACACCTTC.

In this sample, this clonotype turned up many times. This chain links TRBV6-2 or TRBV6-3 with TRBJ1-1, with no clear D. CDR3 length equals 12 residues. V lost 7 bases and J 3 bases, leaving 9 bases between the germline ends. Germline CDR1 is MNHEY and CDR2 is SVGEGT. The CDR3 DNA follows: TGTGCCAGCAACCACCATGACACTGAAGCTTTCTTT. Its protein is CASNHHDTEAFF.

Many counts were recorded for this clonotype. For the CDR3, the DNA is TGCAGTGCTAAGAGGACTAGCGGGTTCCAAGAGACCCAGTACTTC. It is translated as CSAKRTSGFQETQYF. The chain joins TRBV20-1 to TRBJ2-5, with TRBD2 identical over 11 bases. Per germline, CDR1 DFQATT and CDR2 SNEGSKA (reference sequence). This CDR3 has 15 amino acids. The trim removed 4 bases at V and 1 base at J, leaving 5 bases unmatched.

The CDR3 DNA follows: TGCAGCGTTGAGCGCGGGACGGGTTATGGCTACACCTTC. It codes for CSVERGTGYGYTF. The chain combines TRBV29-1 with TRBJ1-2, with D perhaps TRBD1 (5 bases). CDR3 length: 13 amino acids. V was pared by 3 bases and J by 5 bases, with 13 bases between. Germline loops: CDR1 SQVTM, CDR2 ANQGSEA. Complete variable domain (other parts from reference TRBV29-1 and TRBJ1-2): SAVISQKPSRDICQRGTSLTIQCQVDSQVTMMFWYRQQPGQSLTLIATANQGSEATYESGFVIDKFPISRPNLTFSTLTVSNMSPEDSSIYLCSVERGTGYGYTFGSGTRLTVV.